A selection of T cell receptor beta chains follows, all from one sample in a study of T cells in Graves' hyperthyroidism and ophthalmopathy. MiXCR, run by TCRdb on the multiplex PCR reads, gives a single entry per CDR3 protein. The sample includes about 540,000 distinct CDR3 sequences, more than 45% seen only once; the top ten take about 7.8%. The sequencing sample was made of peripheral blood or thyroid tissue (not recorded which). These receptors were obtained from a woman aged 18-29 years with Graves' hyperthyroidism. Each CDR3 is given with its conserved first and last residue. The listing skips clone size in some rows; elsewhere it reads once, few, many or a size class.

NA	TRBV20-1	CSAQTRAANSHEQYF
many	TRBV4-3	CASSQDAGGNYGYTF
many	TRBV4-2	CASSRDPIAYEQYF
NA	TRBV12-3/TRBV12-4	CASSFQTSGGAETQYF
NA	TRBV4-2	CASSSTAVDEKLFF
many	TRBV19	CASSIQNTGELFF
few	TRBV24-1	CATSDSAGGSNQPQHF
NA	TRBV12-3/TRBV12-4	CASSLGGTGMNTEAFF
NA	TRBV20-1	CSYSISYEQYF
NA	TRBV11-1	CASSQDGVGGYTF
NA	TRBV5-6	CASSEDRGNSPLHF
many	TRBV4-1	CASSQDGARQAYEQYF
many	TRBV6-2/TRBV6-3	CASSPPTGRNQPQHF
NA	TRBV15	CATSGALGGEKLFF
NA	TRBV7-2	CASSFTGDTQYF
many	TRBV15	CATSRRTESSYNSPLHF
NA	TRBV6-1	CASSDAGRGWGEPQYF
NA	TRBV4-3	CASSHDTWGLERYF
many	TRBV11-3	CASSLVQGPAYEQYF
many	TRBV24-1	CATSDSTGADQPQHF
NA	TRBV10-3	CAISDRDRVHTIYF
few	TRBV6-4	CASSFRTSGSGSSYEQYF
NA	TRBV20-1	CSARDSTAGGPASTDTQYF
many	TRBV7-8	CASSMGLSYEQYF
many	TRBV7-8	CASSFHSNQPQHF
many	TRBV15	CATSLTQELAIMNTGELFF
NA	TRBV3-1	CASSLRAGTQYEQYF
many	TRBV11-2	CASSLITSASNEKLFF
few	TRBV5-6	CASSRTRVLGRGELFF
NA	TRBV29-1	CSVGGQGVSPLHF
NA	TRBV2	CASSYSTDTGELFF
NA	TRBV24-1	CATGAGETFTF
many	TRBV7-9	CASRAWIAVENTEAFF
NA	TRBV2	CASSASGRSSYNEQYF
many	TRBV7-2	CASSLAGQGRTYEQYF
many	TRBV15	CATSSDRGNQPQHF
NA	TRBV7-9	CASSYSGTGDYEQYF
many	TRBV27	CASSLLLVGIGPETQYF
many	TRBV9	CASGGRTSGNTIYF
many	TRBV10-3	CAISDLATGGAVNTEAFF
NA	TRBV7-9	CASNPGGRGDSPLHF
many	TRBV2	CASRRAYSGANVLTF
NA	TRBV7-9	CASSLDPVYTDTQYF
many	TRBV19	CASSLPFNTEAFF
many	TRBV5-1	CASSLTGNVNTEAFF
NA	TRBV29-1	CSVLNRGGGSYEQYF
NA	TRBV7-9	CASSLVGTSVYEQYF